These 16 T cell receptor beta chains originate from one sample sequenced in a study of post-analysis software for immune sequencing data. Findings and caveats of the study: Five TRBV segments occurring more often in patients than controls included TRBV5-6, TRBV5-1 and TRBV20-1.

The TCR beta cDNA libraries contained unique molecular identifiers. MiXCR was run by TCRdb on the PCR reads, yielding one entry per CDR3 protein. The data contain approximately 660,000 distinct CDR3 sequences, 59% of them singletons. Which antigens these TCRs recognize remains unknown. Specimen: blood. The receptors derive from a girl under 10 years old with multiple sclerosis.

The J gene is TRBJ2-5, the V gene TRBV12-3 or TRBV12-4, with D unresolved. The CDR3 consists of 13 residues. Trimming cost V 4 bases and J 11 bases, with 17 bases left between them. CDR3 loop: CASSSDGNNEQYF. The CDR3 DNA follows: TGTGCCAGCAGTTCAGACGGAAACAATGAGCAGTACTTC.

Here the CDR3 reads CASSYSNRGISPQHF. The CDR3 DNA follows: TGTGCCAGCAGTTACTCTAATAGGGGCATTTCGCCCCAGCATTTT. The chain recombines TRBV6-6 with TRBJ1-5, with D perhaps TRBD1 (5 bases). V dropped 0 bases and J dropped 9 bases, with 15 bases sitting between them. CDR1 and CDR2 from the germline V gene are MNHNY and SVGAGI (reference sequence). CDR3 length equals 15 residues.

This clonotype appeared a few times. The chain recombines TRBV20-1 with TRBJ2-3, with D possibly matching TRBD1 (5 bases). The J call is doubtful: the DNA matches TRBJ1-5 better. The CDR3 consists of 12 residues. The germline CDR1 and CDR2 sequences are DFQATT and SNEGSKA (reference sequence). The CDR3 spells CSARQHNQPQHF. DNA for the CDR3: TGCAGTGCCCGACAGCACAATCAGCCCCAGCATTTT.

This clonotype has only a few counts. This chain uses TRBV25-1 with TRBJ1-5; TRBD1 is a possible D gene (6 bases). This CDR3 region has 14 residues. Germline-derived CDR1 and CDR2 are MGHDK and SYGVNS. Deletions cut 6 bases from V and 5 bases from J, with 14 bases between. Written as DNA, the CDR3 is TGTGCCAGCAGCTTCGGGGGCAGCCATCAGCCCCAGCATTTT. Translation gives CASSFGGSHQPQHF.

CDR3 sequence (DNA): TGCAGTGCTAGAGATATACAGGGGATAGGTCAGCCCCAGCATTTT. Its translation: CSARDIQGIGQPQHF. The chain uses TRBV20-1 and TRBJ1-5; 7 bases line up with TRBD1. The CDR3 runs to 15 residues. J gave up 6 bases and V 0 bases, and 8 bases lay outside the gene matches. In germline, CDR1 is DFQATT, CDR2 SNEGSKA (reference sequence).

The chain couples TRBV4-1 to TRBJ1-2; perhaps TRBD1 as D (6 bases). Trimming shortened V by 0 bases and J by 6 bases, and 14 bases separated the two germline ends. The germline CDR1 and CDR2 sequences are MGHRA and YSYEKL. The CDR3 is made up of 15 amino acids. This CDR3 is CASSQERTAANGYTF. In DNA form, the CDR3 reads TGCGCCAGCAGCCAAGAAAGGACAGCGGCCAATGGCTACACCTTC.

Here the CDR3 DNA reads TGTGCCAGCAGCTTAGTTAGTCAGACCGGGCGGATGTTCTTC. It translates to CASSLVSQTGRMFF. The chain combines TRBV7-9 with TRBJ2-1; D is unresolved. Per the germline V gene, CDR1 is SEHNR and CDR2 is FQNEAQ (reference sequence). V shed 1 base and J shed 15 bases, with 19 bases lying between them. CDR3 length equals 14 residues.

The chain joins TRBV5-6 to TRBJ1-2; 7 bases are shared with TRBD1. Germline CDR1 SGHDT, CDR2 YYEEEE. The CDR3 has 12 residues. The V gene end was trimmed by 2 bases and the J gene end by 6 bases; junction bases not matched to a gene: 1. CDR3 bases: TGTGCCAGCAGCTTCGGACAGGATGGCTACACCTTC. Its protein product is CASSFGQDGYTF.

This chain links TRBV2 with TRBJ2-1; D is possibly TRBD1 (5 bases). The V gene's germline CDR1 is SNHLY and CDR2 FYNNEI. The CDR3 totals 13 residues. The V gene lost 3 bases and the J gene lost 7 bases, with 10 bases spanning the gap. The CDR3 coding sequence is TGTGCCAGCAGTGAGATAGGGGTGAATGAGCAGTTCTTC. This codes for CASSEIGVNEQFF.

This clonotype came up a few times. This sequence joins TRBV7-2 and TRBJ1-5, with unresolved D. CDR3 length: 15 residues. V was shortened by 5 bases and J by 3 bases, with 14 bases between the two germline ends. CDR1 is SGHTA and CDR2 is FQGNSA in the germline V gene. The CDR3 sequence: CASSPEVATNQPQHF. The CDR3 DNA sequence: TGTGCCAGCAGCCCGGAGGTCGCCACCAATCAGCCCCAGCATTTT.

The V gene is TRBV5-1, the J gene TRBJ2-5, with D possibly being TRBD1 or TRBD2 (7 bases each). The CDR3 is made up of 14 amino acids. Trimming left V 5 bases short and J 5 bases short, with 16 bases between. Germline CDR1 SGHRS, CDR2 YFSETQ. CDR3 sequence (DNA): TGCGCCAGCAGTAACCACAGGGGAGGGGAGACCCAGTACTTC. Amino acids: CASSNHRGGETQYF. Filled out from reference TRBV5-1 and TRBJ2-5, the complete variable domain reads KAGVTQTPRYLIKTRGQQVTLSCSPISGHRSVSWYQQTPGQGLQFLFEYFSETQRNKGNFPGRFSGRQFSNSRSEMNVSTLELGDSALYLCASSNHRGGETQYFGPGTRLLVL.

This clonotype was detected a few times. CDR3 region: CASSQPVWGIHAETQYF. CDR3 bases: TGCGCCAGCAGCCAACCCGTGTGGGGGATACATGCAGAGACCCAGTACTTC. The rearrangement links TRBV4-1 to TRBJ2-5; D possibly uses TRBD1 or TRBD2 (5 bases each). The CDR3 is made up of 17 amino acids. CDR1 and CDR2 from the germline V gene are MGHRA and YSYEKL. Trimming took 2 bases from V and 4 from J, leaving 20 bases between them.

The CDR3 bases are TGTGCCAGCAGCTTCCCCCCGATTGGACACACAGGGGTTGACTATGGCTACACCTTC. Translated, it gives CASSFPPIGHTGVDYGYTF. This sequence joins TRBV7-9 and TRBJ1-2; 7 bases match TRBD1. There are 19 residues in the CDR3. The trim removed 3 bases at V and 3 bases at J, leaving 19 bases unmatched. CDR1 and CDR2 (germline): SEHNR, FQNEAQ (reference sequence). Together with reference TRBV7-9 and TRBJ1-2, the CDR3 gives the full variable domain: DTGVSQNPRHKITKRGQNVTFRCDPISEHNRLYWYRQTLGQGPEFLTYFQNEAQLEKSRLLSDRFSAERPKGSFSTLEIQRTEQGDSAMYLCASSFPPIGHTGVDYGYTFGSGTRLTVV.

This clonotype was detected a few times. The chain links TRBV7-9 to TRBJ2-4; 9 positions agree with TRBD1. The J call is uncertain, as TRBJ2-7 better fits the DNA end. Per germline, CDR1 SEHNR and CDR2 FQNEAQ (reference sequence). The CDR3 is 16 amino acids. CDR3 bases: TGTGCCAGCAGCGCACTGCTGGGACAGGGCTTCGGCGAGCAGTACTTC. Protein: CASSALLGQGFGEQYF.

This chain uses TRBV5-1 with TRBJ2-2, with D perhaps TRBD1 or TRBD2 (5 bases each). The germline CDR1 and CDR2 sequences are SGHRS and YFSETQ. Deletions cut 0 bases from V and 0 bases from J, with 9 bases between. The CDR3 covers 16 residues. CDR3 protein: CASSLVGTTNTGELFF. CDR3 DNA: TGCGCCAGCAGCTTGGTAGGGACCACGAACACCGGGGAGCTGTTTTTT.

The chain recombines TRBV20-1 with TRBJ2-7; 11 bases are shared with TRBD2. With V trimmed by 5 bases and J by 2 bases, 8 bases remained unmatched. This CDR3 contains 15 residues. Germline-derived CDR1 and CDR2 are DFQATT and SNEGSKA (reference sequence). CDR3 sequence: CSAAPGTSGTYEQYF. The DNA of the CDR3 is TGCAGTGCTGCCCCCGGGACTAGCGGAACCTACGAGCAGTACTTC.